These 2 T cell receptor beta chains were sequenced from one sample in a study of T cells in Graves' hyperthyroidism and ophthalmopathy (dated 2019 in TCRdb). The library came from multiplex PCR. Instrument on record: Illumina HiSeq 2000. The TCR beta CDR3 regions were amplified from RNA transcripts. For the first round of RT-PCR on the TCR CDR3, the HTBI primer set was used together with the Qiagen OneStep RT-PCR kit. TCRdb reprocessing: public reads trimmed at Q25 with fastp, clones called with MiXCR, in-frame beta chains kept. Rows merge per CDR3 protein into single entries with the most common DNA and genes. Recorded for this sample are a few hundred thousand distinct CDR3 sequences; more than 45% of them occurred a single time. The ten largest make up around 8% of the sample. The sample was peripheral blood or thyroid tissue (not recorded which). The receptors derive from a woman under 30 with Graves' hyperthyroidism.

This clonotype was seen ten or more times. This chain connects TRBV7-9 to TRBJ2-2, with a weak D call TRBD1 (6 bases). This CDR3 has 15 residues. Germline V gene sequence: CDR1 SEHNR, CDR2 FQNEAQ (reference sequence). V was shortened by 1 base and J by 1 base, with 7 bases between the two germline ends. CDR3: CASSLGGQNTGELFF. CDR3 sequence (DNA): TGTGCCAGCAGCTTAGGGGGGCAGAACACCGGGGAGCTGTTTTTT.

In this sample, this clonotype turned up many times. The chain is built from TRBV29-1 and TRBJ2-3; 10 bases are shared with TRBD1. Germline lookup yields CDR1 SQVTM and CDR2 ANQGSEA. The trim removed 5 bases at V and 3 bases at J, leaving 8 bases unmatched. The CDR3 contains 15 residues. The CDR3 loop is CSVTWTGGVTDTQYF. The CDR3 DNA follows: TGCAGCGTTACCTGGACAGGGGGTGTTACAGATACGCAGTATTTT.